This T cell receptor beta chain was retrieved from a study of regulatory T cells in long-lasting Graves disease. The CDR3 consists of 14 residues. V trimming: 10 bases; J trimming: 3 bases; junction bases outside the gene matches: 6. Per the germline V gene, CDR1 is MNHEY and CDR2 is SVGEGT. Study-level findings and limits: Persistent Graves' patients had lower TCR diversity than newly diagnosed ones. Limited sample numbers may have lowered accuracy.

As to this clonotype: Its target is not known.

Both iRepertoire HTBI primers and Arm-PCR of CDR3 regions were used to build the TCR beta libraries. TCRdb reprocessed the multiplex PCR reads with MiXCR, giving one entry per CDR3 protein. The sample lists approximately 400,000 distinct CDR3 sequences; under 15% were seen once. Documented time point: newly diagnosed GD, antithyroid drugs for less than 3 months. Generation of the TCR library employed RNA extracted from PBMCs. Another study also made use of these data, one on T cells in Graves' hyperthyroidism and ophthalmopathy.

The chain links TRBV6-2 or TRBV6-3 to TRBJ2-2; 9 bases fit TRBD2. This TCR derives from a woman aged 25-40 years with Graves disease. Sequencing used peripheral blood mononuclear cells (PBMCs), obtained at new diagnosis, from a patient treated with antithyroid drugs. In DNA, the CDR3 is TGTGCCACACACTTAGCGGGAGACACCGGGGAGCTGTTTTTT. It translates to CATHLAGDTGELFF.